This is a list of T cell receptor beta chains from one sample in a study of cytomegalovirus exposure and HLA in healthy donors. Here immunoSEQ multiplex PCR was the method, and the copy in TCRdb shows in-frame clones only, minus some. The data show under 150,000 clones, with about 61% seen just once and roughly 8.3% held by the top ten. Material for sequencing was PBMCs. The receptor source for this set is a man aged 18 to 29 in good health and CMV-seropositive. Each CDR3 is given with its conserved first and last residue. Fields, in order: V gene, D gene, J gene, clone size, CDR3 DNA, CDR3 protein. The D gene is left open where the match is weak. Size is omitted from some rows. Given values are once, few, many or a class for expanded clones.

V: TRBV6-1; D: .; J: TRBJ2-5; size: .; DNA: TGTGCCAGCAGCCCTACGGGGGTGCGTGAGACCCAGTACTTC; CDR3: CASSPTGVRETQYF
V: TRBV28; D: TRBD2; J: TRBJ2-2; size: .; DNA: TGTGCCAGCAGTTTAGAGGAGCGGGGGGGCAACACCGGGGAGCTGTTTTTT; CDR3: CASSLEERGGNTGELFF
V: TRBV7-2; D: TRBD1; J: TRBJ2-1; size: few; DNA: TGTGCCAGCAGCTCGGGACAGGGACACAATGAGCAGTTCTTC; CDR3: CASSSGQGHNEQFF
V: TRBV19; D: .; J: TRBJ1-4; size: once; DNA: TGTGCCAGTAGTATTTTTGGAGGGCGAATTGAAAAACTGTTTTTT; CDR3: CASSIFGGRIEKLFF
V: TRBV30; D: TRBD2; J: TRBJ2-3; size: .; DNA: TGTGCCTGGAGTCAATCAATAGCGGGGGGAATAGATACGCAGTATTTT; CDR3: CAWSQSIAGGIDTQYF
V: TRBV6-5; D: TRBD1; J: TRBJ1-5; size: .; DNA: TGTGCCAGCAGTAAGACAGGGAATCAGCCCCAGCATTTT; CDR3: CASSKTGNQPQHF
V: TRBV5-1; D: .; J: TRBJ1-1; size: .; DNA: TGCGCCAGCAGCTTGATAGGGAGTGATGCTTTCTTT; CDR3: CASSLIGSDAFF
V: TRBV7-9; D: .; J: TRBJ2-7; size: .; DNA: TGTGCCAGCAGCCACAAGGGTGGGGCAGGGGTGTACTACGAGCAGTACTTC; CDR3: CASSHKGGAGVYYEQYF
V: TRBV4-1; D: TRBD1; J: TRBJ1-5; size: .; DNA: TGCGCCAGCAGCCCCGGACAGGGGGTTGGATTGCAGCCCCAGCATTTT; CDR3: CASSPGQGVGLQPQHF
V: TRBV7-6; D: TRBD2; J: TRBJ2-1; size: few; DNA: TGTGCCAGCAGCTTAAGGGGTAGCGGGGTCTACAATGAGCAGTTCTTC; CDR3: CASSLRGSGVYNEQFF
V: TRBV11-1; D: .; J: TRBJ2-4; size: many; DNA: TGTGCCAGCAGCCCGGTGTCTAGTGTCAAAAACATTCAGTACTTC; CDR3: CASSPVSSVKNIQYF
V: TRBV5-6; D: .; J: TRBJ2-2; size: once; DNA: TGTGCCAGCAGATCTGACACCGGGGAGCTGTTTTTT; CDR3: CASRSDTGELFF
V: TRBV7-2; D: .; J: TRBJ2-5; size: few; DNA: TGTGCCAGCAGCTTGGGGCAGGGGCAGAGGCGAGAGACCCAGTACTTC; CDR3: CASSLGQGQRRETQYF
V: TRBV19; D: TRBD1; J: TRBJ1-6; size: .; DNA: TGTGCCAGTGGGGGACAGATAGGACCCTCCTATAATTCACCCCTCCACTTT; CDR3: CASGGQIGPSYNSPLHF
V: TRBV6-5; D: .; J: TRBJ1-2; size: .; DNA: TGTGCCAGCTCCCGCCAGGGTAGTGATGGCTACACCTTC; CDR3: CASSRQGSDGYTF
V: TRBV7-3; D: TRBD2; J: TRBJ2-5; size: .; DNA: TGTGCCAGCAGCTTATCACCTAGCGGGCAAGAGACCCAGTACTTC; CDR3: CASSLSPSGQETQYF
V: TRBV4-2; D: .; J: TRBJ2-4; size: .; DNA: TGTGCCAGCGGGGAGGGGGGGGCCAAAAACATTCAGTACTTC; CDR3: CASGEGGAKNIQYF
V: TRBV19; D: TRBD1; J: TRBJ1-6; size: .; DNA: TGTGCCAGTAGTCTACAGACAGGGGGGGTTTCACCCCTCCACTTT; CDR3: CASSLQTGGVSPLHF
V: TRBV7-9; D: .; J: TRBJ1-3; size: .; DNA: TGTGCCAGCAATGGGGGCGACTCTGGAAACACCATATATTTT; CDR3: CASNGGDSGNTIYF
V: TRBV19; D: TRBD1; J: TRBJ2-7; size: .; DNA: TGTGCCAGTAGCCCCCGGGACAGGGCCTACGAGCAGTACTTC; CDR3: CASSPRDRAYEQYF
V: TRBV6-5; D: .; J: TRBJ2-5; size: .; DNA: TGTGCCAGCAGTTACCAGGGGGGCTGGGAGACCCAGTACTTC; CDR3: CASSYQGGWETQYF
V: TRBV4-1; D: TRBD2; J: TRBJ2-5; size: .; DNA: TGCGCCAGCAGCTATGGACTAGCGGGGGGGCAGGGGGAGACCCAGTACTTC; CDR3: CASSYGLAGGQGETQYF
V: TRBV4-1; D: .; J: TRBJ2-5; size: .; DNA: TGCGCCAGCAGTCTGCTTCCAGCGGAGACCCAGTACTTC; CDR3: CASSLLPAETQYF
V: TRBV5-1; D: .; J: TRBJ1-4; size: .; DNA: TGCGCCAGCAGCTTGGTTCCGGGAACTAATGAAAAACTGTTTTTT; CDR3: CASSLVPGTNEKLFF
V: TRBV28; D: .; J: TRBJ1-1; size: .; DNA: TGTGCCAGCAGTTCCCAACGACAGTATAAGGCTGAAGCTTTCTTT; CDR3: CASSSQRQYKAEAFF
V: TRBV25-1; D: .; J: TRBJ2-5; size: .; DNA: TGTGCCAGCCGGGACTCCAAGATTAAGACCCAGTACTTC; CDR3: CASRDSKIKTQYF
V: TRBV11-2; D: .; J: TRBJ2-2; size: .; DNA: TGTGCCAGCAGCTTAGATCGGGGTGCCGGGGAGCTGTTTTTT; CDR3: CASSLDRGAGELFF
V: TRBV5-1; D: .; J: TRBJ2-3; size: once; DNA: TGCGCCAGCAGCCCCGAGACTAGTCGGACAGATACGCAGTATTTT; CDR3: CASSPETSRTDTQYF
V: TRBV28; D: .; J: TRBJ1-1; size: few; DNA: TGTGCCAGCAGTTTACCAGGCACTGAAGCTTTCTTT; CDR3: CASSLPGTEAFF
V: TRBV27; D: .; J: TRBJ2-2; size: .; DNA: TGTGCCAGCAGGACCGAGCGGAGCCTTATCACCGGGGAGCTGTTTTTT; CDR3: CASRTERSLITGELFF
V: TRBV15; D: TRBD1; J: TRBJ2-1; size: .; DNA: TGTGCCACCAGTCCGAGGACAGGACGGAACAATGAGCGGTTCTTC; CDR3: CATSPRTGRNNERFF
V: TRBV4-1; D: TRBD1; J: TRBJ1-4; size: once; DNA: TGCGCCAGCAGCCAGGGGACAGGGGGCCTCGGTGGTGAAAAACTGTTTTTT; CDR3: CASSQGTGGLGGEKLFF
V: TRBV11-3; D: TRBD1; J: TRBJ1-6; size: .; DNA: TGTGCCAGCAGCCTTGGACAGGGGGCTTCACCCCTCCACTTT; CDR3: CASSLGQGASPLHF
V: TRBV30; D: .; J: TRBJ1-6; size: .; DNA: TGTGCCTGGACGGCGGGGAAAAGCTCCTATAATTCACCCCTCCACTTT; CDR3: CAWTAGKSSYNSPLHF
V: TRBV27; D: .; J: TRBJ1-2; size: .; DNA: TGTGCCAGCAGTTTATCGTGGGAGGGGAACTATGGCTACACCTTC; CDR3: CASSLSWEGNYGYTF
V: TRBV2; D: TRBD1; J: TRBJ2-1; size: .; DNA: TGTGCCAGCAGATGGCAGGGGGAAAACAATGAGCAGTTCTTC; CDR3: CASRWQGENNEQFF
V: TRBV6-1; D: TRBD1; J: TRBJ2-6; size: few; DNA: TGTGCCAGTCAGGGGGTAGGGGCCAACGTCCTGACTTTC; CDR3: CASQGVGANVLTF
V: TRBV28; D: TRBD1; J: TRBJ1-5; size: once; DNA: TGTGCCAGCACCCAGGGCGGGACAGGCAATCAGCCCCAGCATTTT; CDR3: CASTQGGTGNQPQHF
V: TRBV10-3; D: TRBD2; J: TRBJ2-1; size: .; DNA: TGTGCCATCAGTGATAGGGGACTAGCGGGGAAGGAGCAGTTCTTC; CDR3: CAISDRGLAGKEQFF